The sequence of this T cell receptor (beta chain) was determined in a study of T cell responses to AZD1222 COVID-19 vaccine. Study details: Some second doses came at about 4 weeks and others at about 12 weeks; these were pooled.

Assay used: immunoSEQ multiplex PCR; TCRdb lists only in-frame clones, some missing. Of about 120,000 clones in the sample, 85% to 90% were seen once. Study findings and constraints: Donor demographics were predominantly white British with a female majority; clonal diversity may be underestimated.

To note about this clone: Its cognate antigen is unknown.

This CDR3 is 15 amino acids long. V lost 1 base to trimming and J lost 6 bases, with 13 bases between them. The germline V gene encodes CDR1 LGHDT and CDR2 YNNKEL (reference sequence). J is TRBJ2-1 and V is TRBV3-1 (or the pseudogene TRBV3-2), with D maybe TRBD1 (5 bases). Sequenced material: peripheral blood, taken on day 0 of AZD1222 vaccination. The sequence came from an adult in good health. DNA for the CDR3: TGTGCCAGCAGCCAAGTTCTTCAGGGCGGCAATGAGCAGTTCTTC. Encoded protein: CASSQVLQGGNEQFF.